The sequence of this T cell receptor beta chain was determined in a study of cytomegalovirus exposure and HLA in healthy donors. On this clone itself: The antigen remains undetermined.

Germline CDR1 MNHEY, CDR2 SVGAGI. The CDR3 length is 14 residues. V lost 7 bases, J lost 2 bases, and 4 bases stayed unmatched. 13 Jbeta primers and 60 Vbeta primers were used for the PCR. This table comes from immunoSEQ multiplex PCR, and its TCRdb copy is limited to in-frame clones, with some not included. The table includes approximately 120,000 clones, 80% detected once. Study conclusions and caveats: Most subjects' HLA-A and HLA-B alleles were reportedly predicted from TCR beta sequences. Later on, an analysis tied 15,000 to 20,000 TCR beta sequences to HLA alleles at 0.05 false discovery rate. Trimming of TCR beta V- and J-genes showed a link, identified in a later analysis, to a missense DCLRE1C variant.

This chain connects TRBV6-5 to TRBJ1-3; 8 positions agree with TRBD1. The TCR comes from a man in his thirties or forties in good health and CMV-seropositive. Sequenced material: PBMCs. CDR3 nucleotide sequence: TGTGCCAGCAAACCGGACAGGGCTGGAAACACCATATATTTT. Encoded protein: CASKPDRAGNTIYF.